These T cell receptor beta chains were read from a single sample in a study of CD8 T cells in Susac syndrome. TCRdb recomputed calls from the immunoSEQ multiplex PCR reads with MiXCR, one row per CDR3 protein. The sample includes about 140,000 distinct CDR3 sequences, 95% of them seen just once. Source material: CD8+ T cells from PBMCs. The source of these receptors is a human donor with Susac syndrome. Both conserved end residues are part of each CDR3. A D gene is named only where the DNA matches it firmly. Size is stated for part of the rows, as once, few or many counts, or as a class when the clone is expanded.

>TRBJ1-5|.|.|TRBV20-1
TGCAGTGCTAGTTCCCCCGGGGACCCCCTCAATCAGCCCCAGCATTTT
CSASSPGDPLNQPQHF
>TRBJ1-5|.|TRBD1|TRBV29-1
TGCAGCGTCACCGAGGGGGCCGCACTGCAGCCCCAGCATTTT
CSVTEGAALQPQHF
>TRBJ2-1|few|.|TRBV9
TGTGCCAGCAGCCATGGAAGTGAGCAGTTCTTC
CASSHGSEQFF
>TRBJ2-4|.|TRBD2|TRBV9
TGTGCCAGCAGCGCCTCGGGGGAGGGGAACATTCAGTACTTC
CASSASGEGNIQYF
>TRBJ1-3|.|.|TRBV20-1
TGCAGTGCTAGGGTTCTCTCTGGAAACACCATATATTTT
CSARVLSGNTIYF
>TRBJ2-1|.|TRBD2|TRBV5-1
TGCGCCAGCAGCTTGGTAGCGGGAGGTACCTACAATGAGCAGTTCTTC
CASSLVAGGTYNEQFF
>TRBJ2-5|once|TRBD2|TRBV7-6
TGTGCCAGCAGCCCCCCGCGGGAGGGGACCCAGTACTTC
CASSPPREGTQYF
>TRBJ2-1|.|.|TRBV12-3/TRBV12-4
TGTGCCAGCAGTCTGGGTATGGATGAGCAGTTCTTC
CASSLGMDEQFF
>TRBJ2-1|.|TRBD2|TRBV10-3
TGTGCCATCAGGGGGACCCTAGCGGGAGATGGCAATGAGCAGTTCTTC
CAIRGTLAGDGNEQFF
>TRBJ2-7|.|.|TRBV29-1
TGCAGCGTAACCCCCCGGACCGGGGACTACGAGCAGTACTTC
CSVTPRTGDYEQYF
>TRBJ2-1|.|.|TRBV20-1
TGCAGTGCTAGACGACTTGAGCAGTTCTTC
CSARRLEQFF